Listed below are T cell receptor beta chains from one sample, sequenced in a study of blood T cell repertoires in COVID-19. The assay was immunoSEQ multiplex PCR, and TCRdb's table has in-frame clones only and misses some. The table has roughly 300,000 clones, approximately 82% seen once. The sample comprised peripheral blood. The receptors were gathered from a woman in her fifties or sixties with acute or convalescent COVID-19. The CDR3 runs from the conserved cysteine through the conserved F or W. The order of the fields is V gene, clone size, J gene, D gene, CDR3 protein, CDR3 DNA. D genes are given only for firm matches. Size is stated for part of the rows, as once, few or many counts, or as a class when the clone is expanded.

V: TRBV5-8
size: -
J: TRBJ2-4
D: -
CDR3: CASSLDQGLGAKNIQYF
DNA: TGTGCCAGCAGCTTGGACCAGGGGCTGGGGGCCAAAAACATTCAGTACTTC

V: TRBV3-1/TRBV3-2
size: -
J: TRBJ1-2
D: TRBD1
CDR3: CASSQKDRENHGYTF
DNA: TGTGCCAGCAGCCAAAAGGACAGGGAGAACCATGGCTACACCTTC

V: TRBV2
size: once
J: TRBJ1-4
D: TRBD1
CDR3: CASSRQGTNEKLFF
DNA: TGTGCCAGCTCGAGACAGGGGACTAATGAAAAACTGTTTTTT

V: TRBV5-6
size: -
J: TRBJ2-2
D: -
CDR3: CASSLRVAATNTGELFF
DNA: TGTGCCAGCAGCTTGAGAGTAGCGGCGACGAACACCGGGGAGCTGTTTTTT

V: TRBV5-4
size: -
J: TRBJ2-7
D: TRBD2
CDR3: CASSSGLAGPWEQYF
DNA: TGTGCCAGCAGCTCGGGACTAGCGGGACCCTGGGAGCAGTACTTC

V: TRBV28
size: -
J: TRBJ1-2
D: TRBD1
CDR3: CASSLTGGGYGYTF
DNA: TGTGCCAGCAGTCTGACAGGGGGTGGCTATGGCTACACCTTC

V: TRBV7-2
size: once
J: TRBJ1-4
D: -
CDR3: CASSLENTGLFF
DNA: TGTGCCAGCAGCTTAGAAAACACGGGACTGTTTTTT

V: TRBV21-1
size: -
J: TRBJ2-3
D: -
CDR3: CASSCSGGPRDTQYF
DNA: TGTGCCAGCAGCTGTAGCGGGGGGCCCCGGGATACGCAGTATTTT

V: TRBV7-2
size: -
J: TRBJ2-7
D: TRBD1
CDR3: CASSPRTGFHEQYF
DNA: TGTGCCAGCAGCCCGCGGACAGGGTTCCACGAGCAGTACTTC

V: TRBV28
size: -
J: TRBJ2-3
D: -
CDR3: CASSFRLTDTQYF
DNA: TGTGCCAGCAGTTTCCGTCTCACAGATACGCAGTATTTT

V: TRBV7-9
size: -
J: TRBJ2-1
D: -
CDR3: CASSLGQLHNEQFF
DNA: TGTGCCAGCAGCTTAGGACAGCTGCACAATGAGCAGTTCTTC

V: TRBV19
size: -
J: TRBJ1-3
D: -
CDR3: CASGISGNTIYF
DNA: TGTGCCAGTGGCATCTCTGGAAACACCATATATTTT

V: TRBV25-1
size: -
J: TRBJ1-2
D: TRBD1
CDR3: CASSDIGQGFYGYTF
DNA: TGTGCCAGCAGTGACATCGGACAGGGATTCTATGGCTACACCTTC

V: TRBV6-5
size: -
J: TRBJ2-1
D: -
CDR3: CASSYSRDEQFF
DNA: TGTGCCAGCAGTTACTCGAGGGATGAGCAGTTCTTC

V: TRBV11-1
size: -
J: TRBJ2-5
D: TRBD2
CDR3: CASSRGPTSGTETQYF
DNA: TGTGCCAGCAGCCGAGGTCCGACTAGCGGGACTGAGACCCAGTACTTC

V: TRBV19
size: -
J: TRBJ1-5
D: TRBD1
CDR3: CASSIRTGSIHNQPQHF
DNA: TGTGCCAGTAGTATTAGGACAGGGTCTATTCACAATCAGCCCCAGCATTTT

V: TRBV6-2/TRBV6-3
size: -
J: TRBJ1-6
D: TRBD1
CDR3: CASSWDSAYNSPLHF
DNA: TGTGCCAGCAGTTGGGACAGCGCCTATAATTCACCCCTCCACTTT

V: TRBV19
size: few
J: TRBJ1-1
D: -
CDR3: CASTEGHTEAFF
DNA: TGTGCCAGTACGGAGGGGCACACTGAAGCTTTCTTT

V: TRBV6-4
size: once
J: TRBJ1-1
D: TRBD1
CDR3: CASGVTGDSTEAFF
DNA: TGTGCCAGCGGGGTTACAGGGGACTCCACTGAAGCTTTCTTT

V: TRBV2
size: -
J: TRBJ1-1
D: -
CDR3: CASTGEVNTEAFF
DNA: TGTGCCAGCACTGGGGAGGTGAACACTGAAGCTTTCTTT

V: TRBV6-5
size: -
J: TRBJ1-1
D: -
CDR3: CASTSNGGANTEAFF
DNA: TGTGCCAGCACCTCGAATGGGGGGGCGAACACTGAAGCTTTCTTT

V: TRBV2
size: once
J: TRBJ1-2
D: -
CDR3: CASSEFLQGYTF
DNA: TGTGCCAGCAGTGAATTTTTGCAGGGCTACACCTTC

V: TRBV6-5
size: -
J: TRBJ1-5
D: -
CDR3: CASLPPSNQPQHF
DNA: TGTGCCAGCCTACCCCCGAGCAATCAGCCCCAGCATTTT

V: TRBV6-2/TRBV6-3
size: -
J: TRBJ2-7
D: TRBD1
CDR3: CASSYGQGSYEQYF
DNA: TGTGCCAGCAGTTACGGACAGGGCTCCTACGAGCAGTACTTC

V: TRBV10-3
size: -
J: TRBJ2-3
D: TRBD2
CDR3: CAISDLTSGRPDTQYF
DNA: TGTGCCATCAGTGACCTGACTAGCGGGAGGCCAGATACGCAGTATTTT

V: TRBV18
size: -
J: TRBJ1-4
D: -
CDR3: CASSPGAGEKLFF
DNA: TGTGCCAGCTCACCAGGGGCCGGTGAAAAACTGTTTTTT

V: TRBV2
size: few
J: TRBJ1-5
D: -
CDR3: CASSWAGAQPQHF
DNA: TGTGCCAGCAGTTGGGCAGGGGCCCAGCCCCAGCATTTT

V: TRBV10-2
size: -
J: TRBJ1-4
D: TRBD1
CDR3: CANRQGLWKTVF
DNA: TGCGCCAACCGACAGGGTCTTTGGAAAACTGTTTTT

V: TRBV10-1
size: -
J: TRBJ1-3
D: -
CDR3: CASSDGSSGNTIYF
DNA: TGCGCCAGCAGTGATGGTAGCTCTGGAAACACCATATATTTT

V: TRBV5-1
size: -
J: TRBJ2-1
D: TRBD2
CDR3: CASSTSGRTFGDEQFF
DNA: TGCGCCAGCAGCACTAGCGGGAGGACTTTCGGTGATGAGCAGTTCTTC

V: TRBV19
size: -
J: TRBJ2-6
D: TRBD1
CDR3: CASSMGQGKGANVLTF
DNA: TGTGCCAGTAGTATGGGACAGGGGAAAGGGGCCAACGTCCTGACTTTC

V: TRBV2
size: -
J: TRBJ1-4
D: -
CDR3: CASKVGAGDEKLFF
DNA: TGTGCCAGCAAGGTGGGGGCTGGGGATGAAAAACTGTTTTTT

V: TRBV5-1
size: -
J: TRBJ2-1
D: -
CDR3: CASSVQGIDNEQFF
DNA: TGCGCCAGCAGCGTACAGGGTATCGACAATGAGCAGTTCTTC

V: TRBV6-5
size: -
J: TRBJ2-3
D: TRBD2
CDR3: CASSSTSGIGGTQYF
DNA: TGTGCCAGCAGTTCCACTAGCGGGATTGGGGGTACGCAGTATTTT

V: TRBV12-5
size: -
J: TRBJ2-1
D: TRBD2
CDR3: CASGLGFLAGGPPYNEQFF
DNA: TGTGCTAGTGGTTTGGGTTTCCTAGCGGGAGGGCCCCCCTACAATGAGCAGTTCTTC

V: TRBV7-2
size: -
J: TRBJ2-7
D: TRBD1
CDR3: CASSTTGTGYAEQYF
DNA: TGTGCCAGCAGCACCACGGGGACAGGGTATGCCGAGCAGTACTTC

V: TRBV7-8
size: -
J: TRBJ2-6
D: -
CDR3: CASSSRWGAGLWASGANVLTF
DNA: TGTGCCAGCAGCTCCAGGTGGGGCGCAGGTCTCTGGGCCTCTGGGGCCAACGTCCTGACTTTC

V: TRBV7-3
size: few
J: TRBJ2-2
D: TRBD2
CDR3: CASSRTSGSGELFF
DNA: TGTGCCAGCAGCCGGACTAGCGGCTCCGGGGAGCTGTTTTTT

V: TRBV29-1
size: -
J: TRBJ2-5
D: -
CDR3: CSVAGGVETQYF
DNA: TGCAGCGTAGCTGGAGGGGTAGAGACCCAGTACTTC

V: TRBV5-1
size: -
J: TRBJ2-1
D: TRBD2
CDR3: CASSLGRTSDYNEQFF
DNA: TGCGCCAGCAGCTTGGGTAGGACTAGCGATTACAATGAGCAGTTCTTC

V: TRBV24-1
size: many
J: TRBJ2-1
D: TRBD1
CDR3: CATTATGGNEQFF
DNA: TGTGCCACCACCGCGACAGGGGGCAATGAGCAGTTCTTC

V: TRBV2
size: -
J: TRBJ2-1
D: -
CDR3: CASKVRGGRSAVYNEQFF
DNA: TGTGCCAGCAAAGTCCGCGGGGGCCGATCAGCTGTCTACAATGAGCAGTTCTTC

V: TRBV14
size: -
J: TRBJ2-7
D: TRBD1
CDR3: CASSQDPPGTGAYEQYF
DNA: TGTGCCAGCAGCCAAGATCCCCCCGGGACAGGGGCCTACGAGCAGTACTTC

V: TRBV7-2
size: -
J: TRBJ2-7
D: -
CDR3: CASSWSSRADEQYF
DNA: TGTGCCAGCAGCTGGAGTAGCCGCGCAGACGAGCAGTACTTC

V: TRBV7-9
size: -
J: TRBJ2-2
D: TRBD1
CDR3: CAGTGETGELFF
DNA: TGTGCCGGCACAGGGGAAACCGGGGAGCTGTTTTTT